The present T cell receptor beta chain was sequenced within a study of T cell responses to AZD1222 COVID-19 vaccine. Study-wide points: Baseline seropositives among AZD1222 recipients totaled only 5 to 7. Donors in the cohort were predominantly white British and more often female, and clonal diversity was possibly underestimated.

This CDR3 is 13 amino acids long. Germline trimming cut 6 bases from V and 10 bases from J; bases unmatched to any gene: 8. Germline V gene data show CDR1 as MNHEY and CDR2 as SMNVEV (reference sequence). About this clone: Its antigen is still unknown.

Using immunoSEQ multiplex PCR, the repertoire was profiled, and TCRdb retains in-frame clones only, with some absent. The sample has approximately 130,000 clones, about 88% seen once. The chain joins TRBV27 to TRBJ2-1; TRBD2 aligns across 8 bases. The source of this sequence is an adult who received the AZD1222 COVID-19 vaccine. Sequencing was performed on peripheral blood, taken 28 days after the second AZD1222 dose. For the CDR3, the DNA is TGTGCCAGCAGCCCCCTCCGGGAGGGAGAGCAGTTCTTC. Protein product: CASSPLREGEQFF.